Following are 20 T cell receptor beta chains from one sample sequenced in a study of monozygotic twins with inflammatory bowel disease. From its re-call of the 5' RACE reads, TCRdb lists each CDR3 protein once, without DNA. Seen in this sample are about 380,000 distinct CDR3 sequences; the ten most common clones hold 2.6%. Sequences were obtained from blood. The receptor source for this set is a human donor with ulcerative colitis or Crohn's disease, or a healthy co-twin of an affected twin (not recorded which).

The CDR3 reads CASSQGEHRGSPLHF. The chain has TRBV3-1 and TRBJ1-6; TCRdb returns TRBD1, unconfirmable since there is no DNA. The CDR3 contains 15 residues. Germline loops: CDR1 LGHDT, CDR2 YNNKEL (reference sequence).

V usage is TRBV20-1 and J usage is TRBJ2-2; TCRdb names TRBD1, which stays unverified in the absence of DNA. The germline V gene encodes CDR1 DFQATT and CDR2 SNEGSKA (reference sequence). CDR3 length: 13 amino acids. CDR3 sequence reads: CSARTGATGELFF.

CDR3 sequence reads: CSARDRVGLMNTEAFF. The genes are TRBV20-1 and TRBJ1-1; the TCRdb D gene call, TRBD1, has no DNA to confirm it. Germline CDR1 is DFQATT and CDR2 is SNEGSKA (reference sequence). This CDR3 is built from 16 residues.

The chain is built from TRBV24-1 and TRBJ2-7; TCRdb gives TRBD1 as the D gene, but with no DNA this cannot be confirmed. The CDR3 is 14 amino acids. Looked up from germline, CDR1 is KGHDR and CDR2 is SFDVKD. The chain's CDR3 is CATSDKGAVNEQYF.

The chain combines TRBV9 with TRBJ2-5; TCRdb picks TRBD1, but there is no DNA to check that call. CDR1 SGDLS and CDR2 YYNGEE come from the germline V gene. There are 13 residues in the CDR3. This CDR3 is CASGTGHQETQYF.

J is TRBJ2-1 and V is TRBV5-1; TCRdb's D gene call, TRBD1, goes unchecked for lack of DNA. The CDR3 length is 17 residues. In germline, CDR1 is SGHRS, CDR2 YFSETQ. The CDR3 spells CASSLQGASMTYNEQFF.

This sequence joins TRBV5-1 and TRBJ2-7; the D call from TCRdb, TRBD2, cannot be confirmed without DNA. Germline loops: CDR1 SGHRS, CDR2 YFSETQ. The CDR3 sequence is 15 residues long. Here the CDR3 reads CASSFAGGDLYEQYF.

CDR3 amino acids: CASSLDPRTGALYGYTF. This chain uses TRBV5-1 with TRBJ1-2; lacking DNA, the TRBD1 call made by TCRdb goes unchecked. CDR3 length: 17 residues. Germline V gene data show CDR1 as SGHRS and CDR2 as YFSETQ.

The chain uses TRBV11-1 and TRBJ2-3; no DNA is available, so the TRBD2 call from TCRdb remains unchecked. The CDR3 length is 18 residues. Germline V lookup: CDR1 SGHAT, CDR2 FQDESV (reference sequence). CDR3 residues: CASSSGVAGGGSTDTQYF.

The rearrangement uses TRBV6-5 and TRBJ1-2. The CDR3 loop spans 11 amino acids. The germline V gene has CDR1 MNHEY and CDR2 SVGAGI. CDR3 region: CASSSNYGYTF.

This chain joins TRBV7-8 and TRBJ2-1; the TCRdb call, TRBD1, lacks DNA for checking. Germline V gene lookup returns CDR1 SGHVS and CDR2 FQNEAQ. The CDR3 has 14 amino acids. CDR3 sequence: CASSLLDSHNEQFF.

This chain uses TRBV20-1 with TRBJ2-1; there is no DNA to check the TCRdb D call of TRBD1. The CDR3 totals 13 residues. The germline V gene has CDR1 DFQATT and CDR2 SNEGSKA (reference sequence). CDR3 residues: CSARKTGNNEQFF.

The chain combines TRBV29-1 with TRBJ2-5. CDR1 is SQVTM and CDR2 is ANQGSEA in the germline V gene. The CDR3 spans 13 residues. The CDR3: CSVEGRDQETQYF.

This chain links TRBV4-1 with TRBJ1-4; the TRBD1 assignment by TCRdb is unverifiable without DNA. Germline-derived CDR1 and CDR2 are MGHRA and YSYEKL. The CDR3 is 15 residues long. Here the CDR3 reads CASSPPAPSPKKLFF.

The V call is TRBV5-1, the J call TRBJ1-1; TCRdb selects TRBD1, and the lack of DNA leaves this call unchecked. Germline V gene lookup returns CDR1 SGHRS and CDR2 YFSETQ. The CDR3 is 15 amino acids. CDR3 loop: CASSFPRGQNTEAFF.

The chain joins TRBV7-6 to TRBJ1-4; the D gene TCRdb calls, TRBD1, cannot be checked with no DNA. This CDR3 has 15 amino acids. From germline, CDR1 is SGHVS and CDR2 FNYEAQ. The CDR3 here is CASQRTGTSNEKLFF.

The chain uses TRBV20-1 and TRBJ2-4. CDR1 DFQATT and CDR2 SNEGSKA come from the germline V gene (reference sequence). The CDR3 sequence is 13 residues long. CDR3 sequence: CSASDPTKNIQYF.

The rearrangement uses TRBV2 and TRBJ1-2; TCRdb reports TRBD1, a call that lacks DNA to check it against. Looked up from germline, CDR1 is SNHLY and CDR2 is FYNNEI. The CDR3 runs 15 residues. CDR3 in amino acids: CASSIGQARWEGYTF.

The rearrangement joins TRBV15 to TRBJ2-7; TCRdb outputs TRBD1, but without DNA this stays unchecked. The CDR3 has 15 residues. From germline, CDR1 is LNHNV and CDR2 YYDKDF (reference sequence). The CDR3 spells CATSRDSDRGYEQYF.

The chain employs TRBV18 and TRBJ2-3. The CDR3 has 17 amino acids. CDR1 is KGHSH and CDR2 is LQKENI in the germline V gene. CDR3 in amino acids: CASSQSGTLKTTDTQYF.